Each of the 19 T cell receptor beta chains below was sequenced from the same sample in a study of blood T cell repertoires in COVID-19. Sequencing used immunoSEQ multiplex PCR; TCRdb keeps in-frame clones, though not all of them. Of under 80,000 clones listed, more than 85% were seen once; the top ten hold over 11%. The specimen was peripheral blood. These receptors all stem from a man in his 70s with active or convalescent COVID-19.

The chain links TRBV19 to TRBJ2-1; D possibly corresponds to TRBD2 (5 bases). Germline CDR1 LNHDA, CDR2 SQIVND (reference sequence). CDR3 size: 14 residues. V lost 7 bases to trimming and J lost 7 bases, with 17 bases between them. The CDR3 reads CASKMGVDENEQFF. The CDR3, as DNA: TGTGCCAGTAAAATGGGAGTTGATGAGAATGAGCAGTTCTTC.

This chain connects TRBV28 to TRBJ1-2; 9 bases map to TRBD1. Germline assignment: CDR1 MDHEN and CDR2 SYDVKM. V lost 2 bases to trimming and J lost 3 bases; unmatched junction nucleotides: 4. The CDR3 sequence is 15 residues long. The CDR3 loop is CASSLPGQGYYGYTF. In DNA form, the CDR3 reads TGTGCCAGCAGTTTACCGGGACAGGGCTACTATGGCTACACCTTC.

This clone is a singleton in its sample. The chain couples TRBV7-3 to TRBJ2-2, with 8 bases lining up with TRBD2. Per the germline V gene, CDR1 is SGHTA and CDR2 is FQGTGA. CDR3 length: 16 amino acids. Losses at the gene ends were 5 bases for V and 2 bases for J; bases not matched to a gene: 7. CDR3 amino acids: CASSTHSGTNTGELFF. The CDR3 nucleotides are TGTGCCAGCAGCACCCATAGCGGGACTAACACCGGGGAGCTGTTTTTT.

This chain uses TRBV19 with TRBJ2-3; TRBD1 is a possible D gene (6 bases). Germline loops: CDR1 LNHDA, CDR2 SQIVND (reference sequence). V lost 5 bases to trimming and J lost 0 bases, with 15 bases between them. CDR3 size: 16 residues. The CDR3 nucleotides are TGTGCCAGTAGTGTACAGGGAAGCGGTAGCACAGATACGCAGTATTTT. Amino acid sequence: CASSVQGSGSTDTQYF.

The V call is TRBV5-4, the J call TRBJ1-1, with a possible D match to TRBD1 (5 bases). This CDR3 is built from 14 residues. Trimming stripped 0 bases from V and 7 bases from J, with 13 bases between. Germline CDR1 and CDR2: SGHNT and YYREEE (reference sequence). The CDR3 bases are TGTGCCAGCAGCTTGGTCGGCCAGGGCGATGAAGCTTTCTTT. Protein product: CASSLVGQGDEAFF.

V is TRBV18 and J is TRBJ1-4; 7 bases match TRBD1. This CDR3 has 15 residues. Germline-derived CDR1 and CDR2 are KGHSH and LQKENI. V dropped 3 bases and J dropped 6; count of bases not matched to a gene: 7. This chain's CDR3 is CASSPPGTVDEKLFF. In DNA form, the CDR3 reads TGTGCCAGCTCACCTCCCGGGACAGTCGATGAAAAACTGTTTTTT. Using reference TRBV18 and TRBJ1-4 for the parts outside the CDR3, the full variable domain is NAGVMQNPRHLVRRRGQEARLRCSPMKGHSHVYWYRQLPEEGLKFMVYLQKENIIDESGMPKERFSAEFPKEGPSILRIQQVVRGDSAAYFCASSPPGTVDEKLFFGSGTQLSVL.

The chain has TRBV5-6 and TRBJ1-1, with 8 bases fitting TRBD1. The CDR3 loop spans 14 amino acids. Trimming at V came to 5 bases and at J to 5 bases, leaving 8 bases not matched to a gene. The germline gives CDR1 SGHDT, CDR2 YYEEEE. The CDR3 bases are TGTGCCAGCAGGGGAGACAGGGGAGTGACTGAAGCTTTCTTT. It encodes CASRGDRGVTEAFF.

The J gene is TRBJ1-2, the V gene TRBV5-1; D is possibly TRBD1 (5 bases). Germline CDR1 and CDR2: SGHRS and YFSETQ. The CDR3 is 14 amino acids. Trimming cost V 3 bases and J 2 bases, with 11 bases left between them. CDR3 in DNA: TGCGCCAGCAGCTCTGGGGGGATCAACTATGGCTACACCTTC. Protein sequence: CASSSGGINYGYTF.

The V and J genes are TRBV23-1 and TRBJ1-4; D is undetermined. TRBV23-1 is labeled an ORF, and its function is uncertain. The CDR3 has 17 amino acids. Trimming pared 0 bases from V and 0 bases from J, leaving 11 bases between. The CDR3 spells CASSQSRPEATNEKLFF. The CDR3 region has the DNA TGCGCCAGCAGTCAATCGCGGCCAGAAGCAACTAATGAAAAACTGTTTTTT.

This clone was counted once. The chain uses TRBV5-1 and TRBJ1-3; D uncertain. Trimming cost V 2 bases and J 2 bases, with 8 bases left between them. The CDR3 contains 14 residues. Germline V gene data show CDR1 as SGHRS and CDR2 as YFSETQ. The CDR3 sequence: CASSFSTAGNTIYF. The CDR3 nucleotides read TGCGCCAGCAGCTTTTCCACAGCTGGAAACACCATATATTTT.

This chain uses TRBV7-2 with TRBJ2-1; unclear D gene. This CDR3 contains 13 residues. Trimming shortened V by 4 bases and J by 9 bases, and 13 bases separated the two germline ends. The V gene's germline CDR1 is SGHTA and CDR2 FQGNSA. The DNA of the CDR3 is TGTGCCAGCAGCTCCTCTTGGTACGGTGAGCAGTTCTTC. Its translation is CASSSSWYGEQFF.

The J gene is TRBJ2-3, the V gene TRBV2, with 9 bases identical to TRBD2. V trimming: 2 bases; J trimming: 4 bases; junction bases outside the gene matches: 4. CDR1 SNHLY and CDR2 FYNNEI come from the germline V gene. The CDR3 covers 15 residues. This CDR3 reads CASSESRGRADTQYF. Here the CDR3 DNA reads TGTGCCAGCAGTGAATCGCGCGGGAGGGCAGATACGCAGTATTTT.

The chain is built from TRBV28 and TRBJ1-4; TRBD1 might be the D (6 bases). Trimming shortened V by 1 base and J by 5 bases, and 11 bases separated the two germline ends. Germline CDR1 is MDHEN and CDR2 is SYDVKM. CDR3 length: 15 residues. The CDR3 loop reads CASSLFGTRNEKLFF. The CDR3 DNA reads TGTGCCAGCAGTTTATTTGGGACACGGAATGAAAAACTGTTTTTT.

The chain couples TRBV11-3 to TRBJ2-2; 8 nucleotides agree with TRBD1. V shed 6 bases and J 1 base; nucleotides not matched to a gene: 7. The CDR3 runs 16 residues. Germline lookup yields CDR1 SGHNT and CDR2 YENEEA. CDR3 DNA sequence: TGTGCCAGCAGTTACACCAGGGGGCGGAACACCGGGGAGCTGTTTTTT. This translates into CASSYTRGRNTGELFF.

CDR3 coding DNA: TGTGCCAGCAGCACCGGGACTAGCGGGAGTAGGGTCACCGGGGAGCTGTTTTTT. Protein product: CASSTGTSGSRVTGELFF. The rearrangement links TRBV7-3 to TRBJ2-2, with TRBD2 identical over 14 bases. With V trimmed by 5 bases and J by 4 bases, 9 bases remained unmatched. Per germline, CDR1 SGHTA and CDR2 FQGTGA. The CDR3 totals 18 residues.

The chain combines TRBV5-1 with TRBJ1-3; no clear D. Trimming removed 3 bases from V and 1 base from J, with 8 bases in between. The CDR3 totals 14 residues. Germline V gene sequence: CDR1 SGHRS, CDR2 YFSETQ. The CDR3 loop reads CASSYDSSGNTIYF. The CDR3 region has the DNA TGCGCCAGCAGCTACGACTCTTCTGGAAACACCATATATTTT.

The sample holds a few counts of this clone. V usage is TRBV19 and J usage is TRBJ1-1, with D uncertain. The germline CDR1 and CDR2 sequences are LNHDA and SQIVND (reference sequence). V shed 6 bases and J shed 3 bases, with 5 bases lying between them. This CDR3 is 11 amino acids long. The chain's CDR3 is CASSYDTEAFF. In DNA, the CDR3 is TGTGCCAGTAGCTATGACACTGAAGCTTTCTTT.

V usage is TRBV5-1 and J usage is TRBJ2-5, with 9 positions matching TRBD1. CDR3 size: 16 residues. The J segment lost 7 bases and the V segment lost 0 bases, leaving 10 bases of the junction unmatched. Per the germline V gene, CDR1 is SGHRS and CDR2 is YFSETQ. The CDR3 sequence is CASSLAGTGSLTTQYF. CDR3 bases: TGCGCCAGCAGCTTGGCCGGGACAGGGAGCTTAACGACCCAGTACTTC. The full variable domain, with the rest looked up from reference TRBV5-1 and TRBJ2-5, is KAGVTQTPRYLIKTRGQQVTLSCSPISGHRSVSWYQQTPGQGLQFLFEYFSETQRNKGNFPGRFSGRQFSNSRSEMNVSTLELGDSALYLCASSLAGTGSLTTQYFGPGTRLLVL.

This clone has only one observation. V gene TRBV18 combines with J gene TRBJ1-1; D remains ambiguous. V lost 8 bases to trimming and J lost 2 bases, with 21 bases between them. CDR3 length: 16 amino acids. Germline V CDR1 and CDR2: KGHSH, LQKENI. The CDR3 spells CASTPRVVAGNTEAFF. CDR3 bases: TGTGCCAGCACCCCCAGAGTCGTGGCGGGAAACACTGAAGCTTTCTTT.